Below, 32 T cell receptor beta chains from the same sample are listed, as sequenced in a study of blood T cell repertoires in COVID-19. Profiling relied on immunoSEQ multiplex PCR, and the TCRdb table lists in-frame clones only, not all of them. The data hold a few hundred thousand clones, with roughly 90% observed a single time. The material sequenced was PBMCs or T cells enriched from blood (not recorded which). The receptor set was obtained from a woman between 50 and 59 years old who had been exposed to COVID-19.

This chain links TRBV7-2 with TRBJ2-7; 15 positions match TRBD2. Germline V gene sequence: CDR1 SGHTA, CDR2 FQGNSA. The ends lost 0 bases at V and 3 bases at J; junction bases unmatched: 6. The CDR3 is 18 residues long. The CDR3 protein is CASSLASGLAGGFYEQYF. DNA of the CDR3: TGTGCCAGCAGCTTAGCCTCCGGACTAGCGGGGGGGTTCTACGAGCAGTACTTC.

V is TRBV5-8 and J is TRBJ1-2; D is possibly TRBD1 (5 bases). V was cut by 7 bases and J by 4 bases, with 20 bases left in between. The CDR3 runs 15 residues. Germline values: CDR1 SGHTS, CDR2 YDEGEE. The chain's CDR3 is CASANQLQDLYGYTF. The CDR3 nucleotides are TGTGCCAGCGCGAATCAACTACAGGATCTCTATGGCTACACCTTC.

This clone was detected only once. J is TRBJ1-1 and V is TRBV12-3 or TRBV12-4; 7 positions match TRBD1. The CDR3 loop spans 13 amino acids. The trim removed 5 bases at V and 4 bases at J, leaving 4 bases unmatched. CDR3 DNA sequence: TGTGCCAGCAGTCTCTCAGGGGGCACTGAAGCTTTCTTT. It codes for CASSLSGGTEAFF.

Details on this clone: Other nucleotide sequences from this sample produce the same CDR3. V usage is TRBV5-1 and J usage is TRBJ2-5; 7 bases line up with TRBD2. CDR3 length: 15 amino acids. The V gene's germline CDR1 is SGHRS and CDR2 YFSETQ. The junction had 4 bases not matched to a gene; V was cut back by 0 bases and J by 2 bases. CDR3 amino acids: CASSLEWGGQETQYF. Here the CDR3 DNA reads TGCGCCAGCAGCTTGGAATGGGGGGGACAAGAGACCCAGTACTTC.

This rearrangement joins TRBV5-4 to TRBJ2-3, with D possibly TRBD1 on 5 matching bases. The V gene lost 4 bases and the J gene lost 6 bases, with 18 bases spanning the gap. Germline V CDR1 and CDR2: SGHNT, YYREEE (reference sequence). This CDR3 spans 15 amino acids. CDR3 protein: CASSPGARLGDTQYF. CDR3 DNA sequence: TGTGCCAGCAGCCCTGGGGCCCGACTGGGGGATACGCAGTATTTT.

This chain joins TRBV6-5 and TRBJ1-1, with TRBD1 matching over 7 bases. The CDR3 consists of 14 residues. CDR1 is MNHEY and CDR2 is SVGAGI in the germline V gene. V trimming: 4 bases; J trimming: 5 bases; junction bases outside the gene matches: 7. The CDR3 coding sequence is TGTGCCAGCAGTTCATCAGACAGGGCGACTGAAGCTTTCTTT. Translation gives CASSSSDRATEAFF.

This clone was seen a handful of times. CDR3 coding DNA: TGTGCCAGCAGTTTAGGAGGGACAGCCGGGCAGTACTTC. It translates to CASSLGGTAGQYF. This sequence joins TRBV27 and TRBJ2-7; D is perhaps TRBD1 (7 bases). V was pared by 2 bases and J by 9 bases, with 14 bases between. Germline lookup yields CDR1 MNHEY and CDR2 SMNVEV (reference sequence). This CDR3 region has 13 residues.

CDR3 protein: CASSLVGEMYEQYF. CDR3 nucleotide sequence: TGTGCCAGCAGCTTGGTGGGAGAAATGTACGAGCAGTACTTC. The chain recombines TRBV5-4 with TRBJ2-7; a possible D gene is TRBD2 (5 bases). This CDR3 region has 14 residues. Trimming removed 0 bases from V and 4 bases from J, with 11 bases in between. CDR1 is SGHNT, CDR2 YYREEE, per germline (reference sequence).

The V gene is TRBV30, the J gene TRBJ2-1, with 8 bases lining up with TRBD2. CDR3 length: 14 residues. Germline lookup yields CDR1 GTSNPN and CDR2 SVGIG (reference sequence). V lost 3 bases, J lost 4 bases, and 5 bases stayed unmatched. CDR3 in amino acids: CAWRRAGGYNEQFF. CDR3 nucleotide sequence: TGTGCCTGGAGACGGGCGGGGGGTTACAATGAGCAGTTCTTC.

The chain carries TRBV3-1 (or the pseudogene TRBV3-2) and TRBJ2-3; the D gene is possibly TRBD1 (6 bases). The ends were cut back, 0 bases at V and 2 bases at J, with 12 bases in the middle. Germline V gene data show CDR1 as LGHDT and CDR2 as YNNKEL (reference sequence). The CDR3 loop spans 16 amino acids. The CDR3 DNA reads TGTGCCAGCAGCCAAGATCGGACAGATATCACAGATACGCAGTATTTT. This gives the protein CASSQDRTDITDTQYF.

This rearrangement joins TRBV2 to TRBJ1-2; 11 nucleotides match TRBD1. With 4 bases clipped from V and 4 bases from J, the junction kept 2 bases outside the gene matches. Germline loops: CDR1 SNHLY, CDR2 FYNNEI. The CDR3 extends over 14 amino acids. The CDR3 spells CASSAGQGVYGYTF. CDR3 nucleotides: TGTGCCAGCAGTGCGGGACAGGGGGTCTATGGCTACACCTTC. The full variable domain, completed using reference TRBV2 and TRBJ1-2, is EPEVTQTPSHQVTQMGQEVILRCVPISNHLYFYWYRQILGQKVEFLVSFYNNEISEKSEIFDDQFSVERPDGSNFTLKIRSTKLEDSAMYFCASSAGQGVYGYTFGSGTRLTVV.

V gene TRBV27 combines with J gene TRBJ2-2, with 9 bases lining up with TRBD1. The trim removed 4 bases at V and 4 bases at J, leaving 1 base unmatched. The CDR3 spans 14 residues. The germline V gene has CDR1 MNHEY and CDR2 SMNVEV (reference sequence). The DNA of the CDR3 is TGTGCCAGCAGTTGGACAGGGGTCACCGGGGAGCTGTTTTTT. Protein product: CASSWTGVTGELFF.

This chain uses TRBV4-1 with TRBJ2-6; 7 bases fit TRBD1. Germline V gene lookup returns CDR1 MGHRA and CDR2 YSYEKL. After removal of 3 bases from V and 0 bases from J, the junction contained 11 bases not matched to a gene. This CDR3 is built from 19 residues. The CDR3 nucleotides are TGCGCCAGCAGCCACCAAACCGGACAGGCCCTCTCTGGGGCCAACGTCCTGACTTTC. It encodes CASSHQTGQALSGANVLTF.

The chain combines TRBV3-1 (or the pseudogene TRBV3-2) with TRBJ2-1; D is ambiguous. Germline V CDR1 and CDR2: LGHDT, YNNKEL (reference sequence). This CDR3 has 14 amino acids. Trimming took off 1 base at V and 1 base at J, with 5 bases between the two ends. The CDR3 DNA follows: TGTGCCAGCAGCCAAGTCCCGTCCTACAATGAGCAGTTCTTC. This encodes CASSQVPSYNEQFF.

This clone has a single count. This chain joins TRBV6-1 and TRBJ1-4; 7 nucleotides match TRBD1. The CDR3 is 15 residues long. The germline gives CDR1 MNHNS, CDR2 SASEGT. J lost 6 bases, V lost 2 bases, and 6 bases had no gene match. This chain's CDR3 is CASSEHGTVDEKLFF. The CDR3 nucleotides are TGTGCCAGCAGTGAACATGGGACAGTCGATGAAAAACTGTTTTTT.

The chain uses TRBV5-1 and TRBJ2-3; D is perhaps TRBD2 (5 bases). From germline, CDR1 is SGHRS and CDR2 YFSETQ. Trimming pared 5 bases from V and 2 bases from J, leaving 15 bases between. There are 15 residues in the CDR3. This chain's CDR3 is CASSPFRGDTDTQYF. CDR3 coding DNA: TGCGCCAGCAGTCCTTTTCGGGGTGACACAGATACGCAGTATTTT.

The chain recombines TRBV5-6 with TRBJ1-6; TRBD1 agrees at 7 bases. Germline CDR1 SGHDT, CDR2 YYEEEE. This CDR3 comprises 14 residues. Trimming took 2 bases from V and 10 from J; bases not matched to a gene: 6. CDR3: CASSFDRVGSPLHF. CDR3 nucleotide sequence: TGTGCCAGCAGCTTTGACAGGGTAGGGTCACCCCTCCACTTT.

This chain joins TRBV19 and TRBJ1-6; D gene ambiguous. V was clipped by 1 base and J by 5 bases, with 6 bases between them. The CDR3 runs 14 residues. Germline CDR1 and CDR2: LNHDA and SQIVND (reference sequence). CDR3 in DNA: TGTGCCAGTAGTATAGGTACAGATAATTCACCCCTCCACTTT. Translating it yields CASSIGTDNSPLHF.

The V call is TRBV2, the J call TRBJ2-3; 7 nucleotides align to TRBD1. The CDR3 length is 14 residues. Germline V gives CDR1 SNHLY, CDR2 FYNNEI. Trimming took 7 bases from V and 2 from J; bases not matched to a gene: 6. The CDR3 loop reads CASNKGQFTDTQYF. The CDR3 nucleotides are TGTGCCAGCAATAAGGGACAGTTCACAGATACGCAGTATTTT.

The V call is TRBV7-6, the J call TRBJ2-2; the match to TRBD2 covers 10 bases. This CDR3 spans 15 amino acids. J was trimmed by 3 bases and V by 6 bases; bases with no gene match: 4. Germline V gene sequence: CDR1 SGHVS, CDR2 FNYEAQ. The CDR3 nucleotides read TGTGCCAGCAGGCATGGGACTAGCGACACCGGGGAGCTGTTTTTT. Translated: CASRHGTSDTGELFF.

This clone was counted only a few times. The CDR3 DNA sequence: TGTGCCAGCAGCCCAGGGGGCGCGAACTATGGCTACACCTTC. It codes for CASSPGGANYGYTF. The gene calls are TRBV5-4 and TRBJ1-2; 8 nucleotides agree with TRBD1. There are 14 residues in the CDR3. The germline gives CDR1 SGHNT, CDR2 YYREEE (reference sequence). V was pared by 4 bases and J by 2 bases, with 4 bases of the junction left unmatched.

This chain uses TRBV25-1 with TRBJ2-3; 8 nucleotides agree with TRBD2. Germline V gene sequence: CDR1 MGHDK, CDR2 SYGVNS. The length of the CDR3 is 15 residues. V trimming: 1 base; J trimming: 2 bases; junction bases outside the gene matches: 2. This CDR3 reads CASSESGGPTDTQYF. Written as DNA, the CDR3 is TGTGCCAGCAGTGAATCGGGGGGGCCCACAGATACGCAGTATTTT.

As DNA, the CDR3 is TGTGCCAGCAGTTACTCTCCCAGGGGTCAAGAGACCCAGTACTTC. It is translated as CASSYSPRGQETQYF. This rearrangement joins TRBV6-2 or TRBV6-3 to TRBJ2-5, with D maybe TRBD1 (6 bases). In germline, CDR1 is MNHEY, CDR2 SVGEGT. Trimming shortened V by 0 bases and J by 2 bases, and 10 bases separated the two germline ends. This CDR3 spans 15 amino acids.

This rearrangement joins TRBV11-2 to TRBJ2-5; no clear D. Trimming left V 0 bases short and J 7 bases short, with 9 bases between. This CDR3 comprises 13 residues. Germline-derived CDR1 and CDR2 are SGHAT and FQNNGV. CDR3 DNA sequence: TGTGCCAGCAGCTTAGATCCTCTAGGGACCCAGTACTTC. It specifies CASSLDPLGTQYF.

The table lists this clone with a few counts. This chain uses TRBV10-3 with TRBJ1-1, with D possibly being TRBD1 (6 bases). This CDR3 is 14 amino acids long. V lost 3 bases, J lost 4 bases, and 12 bases lay in between. Germline loops: CDR1 ENHRY, CDR2 SYGVKD. The DNA of the CDR3 is TGTGCCATCAGTGAACGCAGGGGAAGCACTGAAGCTTTCTTT. Its protein is CAISERRGSTEAFF.

This chain links TRBV28 with TRBJ2-1, with 10 bases fitting TRBD1. Germline loops: CDR1 MDHEN, CDR2 SYDVKM. The CDR3 loop spans 15 amino acids. V dropped 7 bases and J dropped 8; count of bases not matched to a gene: 11. CDR3 loop: CASNSQGQGVYEQFF. The DNA of the CDR3 is TGTGCCAGCAATAGTCAAGGACAGGGGGTCTATGAGCAGTTCTTC.

The V gene is TRBV3-1 (or the pseudogene TRBV3-2), the J gene TRBJ1-1; no firm D call. The CDR3 is 14 amino acids. Trimming shortened V by 1 base and J by 5 bases, and 11 bases separated the two germline ends. Germline lookup yields CDR1 LGHDT and CDR2 YNNKEL (reference sequence). CDR3: CASSQATARTEAFF. CDR3 nucleotide sequence: TGTGCCAGCAGCCAAGCAACGGCTAGGACTGAAGCTTTCTTT.

In this sample, this clone turned up once. The chain recombines TRBV27 with TRBJ2-1, with D possibly matching TRBD2 (6 bases). Germline V gene data show CDR1 as MNHEY and CDR2 as SMNVEV (reference sequence). The CDR3 consists of 16 residues. The V end was cut by 5 bases, the J end by 0 bases, with 14 bases between. CDR3 DNA sequence: TGTGCCAGCAGTCCGCGGGACGTCGGCTCCTACAATGAGCAGTTCTTC. Encoded protein: CASSPRDVGSYNEQFF.

The rearrangement links TRBV18 to TRBJ1-1; D gene ambiguous. This CDR3 contains 13 residues. Trimming took off 0 bases at V and 4 bases at J, with 6 bases between the two ends. CDR1 is KGHSH and CDR2 is LQKENI in the germline V gene. CDR3 in DNA: TGTGCCAGCTCACCACCCATGTCCACTGAAGCTTTCTTT. It translates to CASSPPMSTEAFF.

There are a few counts of this clone. The V gene is TRBV4-1, the J gene TRBJ1-2, with TRBD1 as a possible D gene (5 bases). The CDR3 loop spans 19 amino acids. CDR1 is MGHRA and CDR2 is YSYEKL in the germline V gene. The V and J ends lost 0 bases and 0 bases respectively, with 20 bases between them. CDR3 in amino acids: CASSQDPGRAIPSNYGYTF. The CDR3 DNA reads as TGCGCCAGCAGCCAAGATCCAGGGAGGGCGATACCGTCTAACTATGGCTACACCTTC.

J is TRBJ1-1 and V is TRBV4-1; tentatively, D is TRBD1 (5 bases). The CDR3 runs to 13 residues. Per the germline V gene, CDR1 is MGHRA and CDR2 is YSYEKL. Trimming left V 0 bases short and J 6 bases short, with 8 bases between. CDR3 residues: CASSQEGGAEAFF. In nucleotides, the CDR3 is TGCGCCAGCAGCCAAGAGGGGGGGGCTGAAGCTTTCTTT.

This chain joins TRBV6-5 and TRBJ2-7; D perhaps matches TRBD1 (7 bases). The CDR3 sequence is 13 residues long. Trimming left V 7 bases short and J 3 bases short, with 13 bases between. Germline values: CDR1 MNHEY, CDR2 SVGAGI. DNA of the CDR3: TGTGCCAGCACCCAGGGGGGATACTACGAGCAGTACTTC. As protein: CASTQGGYYEQYF.